The subject of this entry is one T cell receptor (beta chain). Its antigen is still unknown. V was pared by 5 bases and J by 2 bases, with 10 bases between. This CDR3 contains 14 residues. Germline CDR1 is MDHEN and CDR2 is SYDVKM. This sample is drawn from a study of OX40 agonist ivuxolimab in advanced cancers. Study context: A diagnosis of hepatocellular carcinoma, melanoma, renal cell or head and neck cancer was present in dose-escalation patients.

Repertoires were generated with immunoSEQ multiplex PCR, while TCRdb's copy carries only in-frame clones and drops some. The top ten hold under 35% of the sample, which has fewer than 25,000 clones, less than 90% seen once. General observations from the study: People who partly responded at 0.1-3.0 mg/kg had some of the least clonal expansion seen. Antigen specificity of clonally expanded peripheral T cells was not established.

The source material was CD4+ or CD8+ T cells sorted from blood, sampled in a trial of the OX40 agonist ivuxolimab. This sequence originates from an adult with an advanced solid tumor such as melanoma, head and neck, liver or kidney cancer. The rearrangement uses TRBV28 and TRBJ1-3; tentatively, D is TRBD1 (5 bases). CDR3 amino acids: CASSLSGTGNTIYF. Here the CDR3 DNA reads TGTGCCAGCAGTCTATCAGGGACTGGAAACACCATATATTTT.